The sequence of this T cell receptor (beta chain) was determined in a study of T cell responses to AZD1222 COVID-19 vaccine. Study summary: The analysis combined second doses at about 4 or about 12 weeks.

The germline gives CDR1 LNHNV, CDR2 YYDKDF (reference sequence). The CDR3 is 15 amino acids. The germline V and J ends were trimmed by 3 bases and 9 bases, with 15 bases remaining between them. As for this clone: Its antigen is unidentified.

Whole-study results and caveats: Only a handful of individuals given AZD1222 were seropositive at baseline. Repertoires were obtained solely post-peak T cell response.

Method: immunoSEQ multiplex PCR; TCRdb's copy keeps in-frame clones and lacks some. The top ten clones hold approximately 3% of a sample with approximately 92,000 clones, approximately 90% of them seen once. The V and J genes are TRBV15 and TRBJ1-6, with D possibly TRBD1 on 6 matching bases. This receptor was identified in an adult in good health. Sequenced material: peripheral blood, taken on day 0 of AZD1222 vaccination. This CDR3 reads CATSSQTGDVSPLHF. The CDR3 DNA is TGTGCCACCAGCAGCCAGACAGGCGACGTTTCACCCCTCCACTTT. The full variable domain, its missing parts supplied by reference TRBV15 and TRBJ1-6, is DAMVIQNPRYQVTQFGKPVTLSCSQTLNHNVMYWYQQKSSQAPKLLFHYYDKDFNNEADTPDNFQSRRPNTSFCFLDIRSPGLGDTAMYLCATSSQTGDVSPLHFGNGTRLTVT.